This T cell receptor beta chain was captured by sequencing in a study of blood T cells in healthy people across ages. The second PCR ran roughly 7 to 11 cycles with a sample-barcoded 5' primer and J-beta primers. TCRdb re-derived calls from the 5' RACE reads in MiXCR, one entry per CDR3 protein. The sample comprises roughly 1,700,000 distinct CDR3 sequences, 28% of which are singletons, and around 7.7% rests with the top ten. Looked up from germline, CDR1 is KGHSH and CDR2 is LQKENI. This CDR3 contains 14 residues. Trimming removed 5 bases at V and 2 bases at J, with 13 bases between. Material: blood. The receptor was derived from a woman in her thirties in good health. This chain uses TRBV18 with TRBJ2-7, with D unresolved. In nucleotides, the CDR3 is TGTGCCAGCTCAAAAATGGGCAGTACCTACGAGCAGTACTTC. Protein sequence: CASSKMGSTYEQYF.